This note documents a single T cell receptor (beta chain) sequence. Its antigen is not known. These data belong to a study of blood T cells in healthy people across ages. Next came a second PCR, run for about 6 to 12 cycles, which used a sample-barcoded 5' primer along with a J-beta primer mix. In TCRdb, the 5' RACE reads were re-called with MiXCR into one record per CDR3 protein. This sample has approximately 2,000,000 distinct CDR3 sequences, with 39% found just once. Overall study results and limits: Naive T cell percentage strongly correlated with TCR beta diversity. A roughly linear fall in TCR beta diversity per million T cells was seen with increasing age. The diversity estimates, figures obtained from one million T cells, were considered underestimates.

The sequenced material came from blood. The TCR originated in a human donor in good health.

The CDR3 protein is CSAEDRGTNEKLFF. The CDR3 nucleotides read TGCAGTGCTGAGGACAGGGGAACTAATGAAAAACTGTTTTTT. The chain couples TRBV20-1 to TRBJ1-4; 9 nucleotides match TRBD1. CDR1 and CDR2 (germline): DFQATT, SNEGSKA (reference sequence). The J segment lost 1 base and the V segment lost 5 bases, leaving 2 bases of the junction unmatched. The CDR3 has 14 residues.